Following are 8 T cell receptor beta chains from one sample sequenced in a study of identical twins. A single record per CDR3 protein comes from TCRdb applying MiXCR to the 5' RACE reads. The sample records around 570,000 distinct CDR3 sequences, around a tenth being singletons. This sample was shared with a second study, whose subject was yellow fever vaccine responses in identical twins.

The source material was PBMCs. Source of these receptors: a woman aged 18 to 35 in good health.

This clonotype has more than one count but fewer than ten. The chain joins TRBV18 to TRBJ2-6; 8 bases map to TRBD1. The CDR3 covers 19 residues. The junction had 13 bases not matched to a gene; V was cut back by 5 bases and J by 1 base. The germline V gene has CDR1 KGHSH and CDR2 LQKENI. CDR3 nucleotides: TGTGCCAGCTCAGACAGGACAGGGCAAACCAATTCTGGGGCCAACGTCCTGACTTTC. Translation gives CASSDRTGQTNSGANVLTF.

The rearrangement links TRBV28 to TRBJ2-1; D possibly corresponds to TRBD1 (6 bases). Germline V lookup: CDR1 MDHEN, CDR2 SYDVKM. The CDR3 extends over 15 amino acids. The germline V and J ends were trimmed by 7 bases and 3 bases, with 16 bases remaining between them. CDR3 residues: CASTAPTGNYNEQFF. The CDR3 region has the DNA TGTGCCAGCACGGCCCCGACAGGAAACTACAATGAGCAGTTCTTC.

This clonotype was recorded many times. The V call is TRBV20-1, the J call TRBJ2-7; possible D gene TRBD2, 5 bases. V lost 6 bases to trimming and J lost 4 bases, with 22 bases between them. The CDR3 consists of 15 residues. Germline lookup yields CDR1 DFQATT and CDR2 SNEGSKA (reference sequence). CDR3 nucleotide sequence: TGCAGTGCCCTAGCTGTTAGAGAGATGGCGTACGAGCAGTACTTC. Its translation is CSALAVREMAYEQYF.

V gene TRBV29-1 combines with J gene TRBJ2-7, with D perhaps TRBD1 (5 bases). CDR1 SQVTM and CDR2 ANQGSEA come from the germline V gene. Trimming took 3 bases from V and 2 from J, leaving 8 bases between them. This CDR3 comprises 12 residues. CDR3 protein: CSVEDTAYEQYF. The CDR3 DNA reads TGCAGCGTTGAGGACACAGCCTACGAGCAGTACTTC.

In its sample, this clonotype was seen many times. V usage is TRBV5-1 and J usage is TRBJ1-1; D may be TRBD1 (6 bases). The CDR3 sequence is 15 residues long. Germline V lookup: CDR1 SGHRS, CDR2 YFSETQ. V was clipped by 0 bases and J by 4 bases, with 13 bases between them. This CDR3 reads CASSLASMGATEAFF. The CDR3 DNA reads as TGCGCCAGCAGCTTGGCCAGCATGGGGGCCACTGAAGCTTTCTTT. Full variable domain (outside the CDR3, taken from reference TRBV5-1 and TRBJ1-1): KAGVTQTPRYLIKTRGQQVTLSCSPISGHRSVSWYQQTPGQGLQFLFEYFSETQRNKGNFPGRFSGRQFSNSRSEMNVSTLELGDSALYLCASSLASMGATEAFFGQGTRLTVV.

This clonotype was seen repeatedly, ten times or more. This chain uses TRBV6-5 with TRBJ1-2; D is ambiguous. The V and J ends lost 6 bases and 8 bases respectively, with 13 bases between them. Germline assignment: CDR1 MNHEY and CDR2 SVGAGI. The CDR3 loop spans 12 amino acids. CDR3 nucleotides: TGTGCCAGCAGGGCCACCGTTGGAGGCTACACCTTC. Translating gives CASRATVGGYTF.

This clonotype was seen a few times. The gene calls are TRBV7-9 and TRBJ2-2; possibly TRBD1 or TRBD2 for D (6 bases each). The CDR3 length is 16 residues. Trimming left V 3 bases short and J 4 bases short, with 15 bases between. The germline V gene has CDR1 SEHNR and CDR2 FQNEAQ (reference sequence). CDR3 nucleotide sequence: TGTGCCAGCAGCTTTCTCATACAGGGAGGCACCGGGGAGCTGTTTTTT. Encoded protein: CASSFLIQGGTGELFF.

The gene calls are TRBV14 and TRBJ2-7, with D maybe TRBD2 (5 bases). Trimming left V 4 bases short and J 7 bases short, with 14 bases between. The CDR3 has 13 amino acids. The V gene's germline CDR1 is SGHDN and CDR2 FVKESK. Here the CDR3 DNA reads TGTGCCAGCAGCCCCGGGGTACCGGGGGAGCAGTACTTC. This translates into CASSPGVPGEQYF.